Below, 3 T cell receptor beta chains from the same sample are listed, as sequenced in a study of tumor T cells in aggressive B-cell lymphoma. Here immunoSEQ multiplex PCR was the method, and the copy in TCRdb shows in-frame clones only, minus some. Here the sample spans 8,500 to 14,000 clones, about 91% being singletons. Sequenced material: tumor tissue. The origin of the receptors is an adult with diffuse large B cell lymphoma.

Remarks on this clone: At the DNA level, this CDR3 is encoded by other sequences in the same sample as well. This chain connects TRBV5-1 to TRBJ1-6, with 8 bases aligning to TRBD1. V dropped 0 bases and J dropped 6; count of bases not matched to a gene: 5. From germline, CDR1 is SGHRS and CDR2 YFSETQ. The CDR3 covers 16 residues. As DNA, the CDR3 is TGCGCCAGCAGCTTGGCAAGGACAGGGATTAATTCACCCCTCCACTTT. This encodes CASSLARTGINSPLHF. Full variable domain (outside the CDR3, taken from reference TRBV5-1 and TRBJ1-6): KAGVTQTPRYLIKTRGQQVTLSCSPISGHRSVSWYQQTPGQGLQFLFEYFSETQRNKGNFPGRFSGRQFSNSRSEMNVSTLELGDSALYLCASSLARTGINSPLHFGNGTRLTVT.

V and J are TRBV4-3 and TRBJ1-3; D gene uncertain. Germline CDR1 reads LGHNA; CDR2 reads YSLEER. The CDR3 has 15 residues. Trimming stripped 0 bases from V and 7 bases from J, with 13 bases between. Here the CDR3 reads CASSQDLRQRNTIYF. The CDR3 DNA sequence: TGCGCCAGCAGCCAAGATTTGAGACAAAGGAACACCATATATTTT.

The CDR3 sequence is CASSLWHPQPQHF. For the CDR3, the DNA is TGTGCCAGCAGCTTATGGCACCCTCAGCCCCAGCATTTT. This chain connects TRBV7-2 to TRBJ1-5, with D unresolved. V lost 2 bases and J 6 bases, leaving 8 bases between the germline ends. This CDR3 contains 13 residues. The germline V gene has CDR1 SGHTA and CDR2 FQGNSA.